This TCR beta chain was captured by sequencing in a study of blood T cells in healthy people across ages. A sample-barcoded 5' primer and a J-beta primer mix were used in a second PCR of about 7 to 11 cycles. From the 5' RACE reads, TCRdb called clonotypes with MiXCR, one entry per CDR3 protein. The table records some 730,000 distinct CDR3 sequences, about 20% of them present only once. The CDR3 loop spans 15 amino acids. The V and J ends lost 4 bases and 1 base, in that order; junction bases with no gene match: 4. Germline CDR1 reads MNHNS; CDR2 reads SASEGT. The gene calls are TRBV6-1 and TRBJ1-5, with TRBD1 matching 7 bases. The sequenced sample was blood. The TCR sequence derives from a man aged 65 to 85 in good health. The CDR3 region is CASSVDRASNQPQHF. DNA of the CDR3: TGTGCCAGCAGTGTCGACAGGGCGAGCAATCAGCCCCAGCATTTT.